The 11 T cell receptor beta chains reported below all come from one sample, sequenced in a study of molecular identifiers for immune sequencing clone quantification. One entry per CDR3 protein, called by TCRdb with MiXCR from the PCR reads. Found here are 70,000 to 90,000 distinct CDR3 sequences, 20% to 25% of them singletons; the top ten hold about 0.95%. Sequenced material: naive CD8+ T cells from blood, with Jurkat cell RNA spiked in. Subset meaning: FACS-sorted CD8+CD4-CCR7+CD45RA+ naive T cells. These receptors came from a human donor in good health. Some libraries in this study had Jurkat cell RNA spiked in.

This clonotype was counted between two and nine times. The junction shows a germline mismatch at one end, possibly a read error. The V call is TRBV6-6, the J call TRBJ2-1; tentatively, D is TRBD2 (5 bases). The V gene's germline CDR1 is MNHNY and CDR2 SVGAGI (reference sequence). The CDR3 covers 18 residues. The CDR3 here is CASSYLPRLESGYNEQSF. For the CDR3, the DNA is TGTGCCAGCAGTTACCTCCCCAGACTGGAGTCGGGGTACAATGAGCAGTCCTTC.

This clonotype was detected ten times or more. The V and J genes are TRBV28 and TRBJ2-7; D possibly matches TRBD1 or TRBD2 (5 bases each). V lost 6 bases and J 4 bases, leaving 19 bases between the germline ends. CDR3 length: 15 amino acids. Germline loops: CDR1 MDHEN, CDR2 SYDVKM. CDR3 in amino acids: CASRWDPSEEYEQYF. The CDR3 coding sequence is TGTGCCAGCAGGTGGGACCCTTCAGAGGAGTACGAGCAGTACTTC.

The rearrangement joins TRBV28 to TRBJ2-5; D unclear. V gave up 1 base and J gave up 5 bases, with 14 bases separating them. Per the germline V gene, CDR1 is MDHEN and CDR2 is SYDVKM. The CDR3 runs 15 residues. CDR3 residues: CASSLLATTEETQYF. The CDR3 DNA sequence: TGTGCCAGCAGTTTATTGGCCACGACGGAGGAGACCCAGTACTTC.

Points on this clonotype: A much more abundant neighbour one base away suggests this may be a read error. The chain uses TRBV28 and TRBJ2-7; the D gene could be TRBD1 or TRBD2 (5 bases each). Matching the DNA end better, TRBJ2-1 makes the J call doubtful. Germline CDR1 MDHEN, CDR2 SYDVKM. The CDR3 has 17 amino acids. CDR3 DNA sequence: TGTGCCAGCAGTTACCACTCCGGGGCGCCCGTTTTTTACGAGCAGTTCTTC. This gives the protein CASSYHSGAPVFYEQFF.

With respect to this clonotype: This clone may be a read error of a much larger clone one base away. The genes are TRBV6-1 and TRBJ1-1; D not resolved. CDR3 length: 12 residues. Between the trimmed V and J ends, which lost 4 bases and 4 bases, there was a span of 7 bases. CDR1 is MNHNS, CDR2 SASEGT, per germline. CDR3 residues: CASSGISTEAFF. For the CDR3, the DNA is TGTGCCAGCAGTGGAATAAGCACTGAAGCTTTCTTT.

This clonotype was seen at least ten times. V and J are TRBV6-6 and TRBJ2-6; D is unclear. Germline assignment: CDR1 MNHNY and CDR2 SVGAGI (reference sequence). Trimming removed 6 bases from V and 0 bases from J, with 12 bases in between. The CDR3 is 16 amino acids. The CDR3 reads CASRQIDGSGANVLTF. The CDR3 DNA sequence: TGTGCCAGCAGACAAATAGACGGCTCTGGGGCCAACGTCCTGACTTTC.

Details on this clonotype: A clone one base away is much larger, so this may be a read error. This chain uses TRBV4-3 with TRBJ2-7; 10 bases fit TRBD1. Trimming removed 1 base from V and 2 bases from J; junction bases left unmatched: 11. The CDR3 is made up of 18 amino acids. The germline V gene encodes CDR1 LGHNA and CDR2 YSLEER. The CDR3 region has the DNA TGCGCCAGCAGCCAAGCCTCGGTGACAGGGGGCGGCCCCTACGAGCAGTACTTC. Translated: CASSQASVTGGGPYEQYF.

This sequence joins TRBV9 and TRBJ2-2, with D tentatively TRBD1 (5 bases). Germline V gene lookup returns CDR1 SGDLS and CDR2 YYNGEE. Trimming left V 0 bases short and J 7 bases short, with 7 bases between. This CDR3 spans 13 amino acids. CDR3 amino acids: CASSVVGRGELFF. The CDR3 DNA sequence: TGTGCCAGCAGCGTAGTGGGGCGCGGGGAGCTGTTTTTT.

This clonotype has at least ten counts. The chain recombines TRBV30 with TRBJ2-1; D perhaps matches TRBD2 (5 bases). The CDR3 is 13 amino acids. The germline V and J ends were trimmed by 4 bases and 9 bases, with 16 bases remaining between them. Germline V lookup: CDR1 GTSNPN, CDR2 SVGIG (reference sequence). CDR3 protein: CAWTMGVGIEQFF. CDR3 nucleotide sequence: TGTGCCTGGACTATGGGAGTGGGGATTGAGCAGTTCTTC. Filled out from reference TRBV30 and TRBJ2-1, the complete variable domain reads SQTIHQWPATLVQPVGSPLSLECTVEGTSNPNLYWYRQAAGRGLQLLFYSVGIGQISSEVPQNLSASRPQDRQFILSSKKLLLSDSGFYLCAWTMGVGIEQFFGPGTRLTVL.

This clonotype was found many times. The CDR3 sequence is CASSTWTGRSSYNEQFF. As DNA, the CDR3 is TGTGCCAGTAGTACCTGGACTGGGAGGAGCTCCTACAATGAGCAGTTCTTC. V and J are TRBV19 and TRBJ2-1; TRBD2 might be the D (6 bases). The CDR3 runs 17 residues. Germline CDR1 is LNHDA and CDR2 is SQIVND (reference sequence). Trimming cost V 4 bases and J 0 bases, with 16 bases left between them. The whole variable domain, filled in from reference TRBV19 and TRBJ2-1, reads DGGITQSPKYLFRKEGQNVTLSCEQNLNHDAMYWYRQDPGQGLRLIYYSQIVNDFQKGDIAEGYSVSREKKESFPLTVTSAQKNPTAFYLCASSTWTGRSSYNEQFFGPGTRLTVL.

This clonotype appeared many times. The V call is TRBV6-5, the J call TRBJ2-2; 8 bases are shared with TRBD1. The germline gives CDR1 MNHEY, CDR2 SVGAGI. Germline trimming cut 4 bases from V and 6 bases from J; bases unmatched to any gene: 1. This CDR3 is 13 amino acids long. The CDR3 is CASSLQGAGELFF. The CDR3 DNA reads TGTGCCAGCAGTTTACAGGGGGCCGGGGAGCTGTTTTTT.